Below are 8 T cell receptor beta chains sequenced from a single sample in a study of T cell responses to AZD1222 COVID-19 vaccine (dated by TCRdb to the early 2020s). The time point label, as the study defines it: about 28 days (+/-7) after the second vaccine dose. The library was obtained by the immunoSEQ multiplex PCR assay. The source is immuneACCESS, and TCRdb retained only in-frame sequences with V and J called. Part of the clones is not carried over; for the studies checked, unresolved V genes explain less than half of this, and the remainder is unexplained. This sample holds 120,000 to 150,000 clones; 86% were observed only once. Approximately 5% of the sample rests with the top ten. Source: peripheral blood, taken 28 days after the second AZD1222 dose. Receptors were obtained from an adult who received the AZD1222 COVID-19 vaccine.

The chain uses TRBV18 and TRBJ2-3; TRBD2 matches at 7 bases. The CDR3 is 14 residues long. The ends lost 3 bases at V and 5 bases at J; junction bases unmatched: 5. The germline gives CDR1 KGHSH, CDR2 LQKENI. CDR3 nucleotides: TGTGCCAGCTCACCTGGCGGGAGAGGAGATACGCAGTATTTT. Its protein product is CASSPGGRGDTQYF.

The rearrangement uses TRBV28 and TRBJ2-7; the D gene is possibly TRBD1 (7 bases). There are 15 residues in the CDR3. Per germline, CDR1 MDHEN and CDR2 SYDVKM. Trimming shortened V by 0 bases and J by 3 bases, and 12 bases separated the two germline ends. The CDR3 spells CASSLWQGGYYEQYF. The DNA of the CDR3 is TGTGCCAGCAGTTTATGGCAGGGGGGATACTACGAGCAGTACTTC.

This rearrangement joins TRBV27 to TRBJ1-6, with a weak D call TRBD1 (5 bases). The V end was cut by 2 bases, the J end by 10 bases, with 12 bases between. The germline V gene encodes CDR1 MNHEY and CDR2 SMNVEV (reference sequence). This CDR3 spans 14 amino acids. CDR3 protein: CASSLSRGGSPLHF. As DNA, the CDR3 is TGTGCCAGCAGTTTAAGCCGGGGGGGATCACCCCTCCACTTT.

This clone was counted a few times. The chain joins TRBV3-1 (or the pseudogene TRBV3-2) to TRBJ1-1; a weak D match, TRBD1 (6 bases). The CDR3 contains 13 residues. The germline V gene encodes CDR1 LGHDT and CDR2 YNNKEL (reference sequence). The V end lost 8 bases, the J end lost 1 base, and 11 bases lay between the germline ends. The CDR3 region is CASGLQGNTEAFF. As DNA, the CDR3 is TGTGCCAGCGGGCTACAGGGGAACACTGAAGCTTTCTTT.

The V call is TRBV28, the J call TRBJ2-1; 8 bases line up with TRBD2. This CDR3 is 14 amino acids long. Trimming at V came to 7 bases and at J to 7 bases, leaving 9 bases not matched to a gene. CDR1 is MDHEN and CDR2 is SYDVKM in the germline V gene. CDR3 bases: TGTGCCAGCACAATTAGCGGGGTTTATAATGAGCAGTTCTTC. It is translated as CASTISGVYNEQFF.

V gene TRBV7-9 combines with J gene TRBJ1-4; no reliable D call. V was shortened by 6 bases and J by 0 bases, with 8 bases between the two germline ends. The length of the CDR3 is 14 residues. Germline CDR1 reads SEHNR; CDR2 reads FQNEAQ (reference sequence). The CDR3 loop is CASRHGPTNEKLFF. The CDR3 nucleotides read TGTGCCAGCAGACATGGCCCAACTAATGAAAAACTGTTTTTT. Full variable domain (rest looked up from reference TRBV7-9 and TRBJ1-4): DTGVSQNPRHKITKRGQNVTFRCDPISEHNRLYWYRQTLGQGPEFLTYFQNEAQLEKSRLLSDRFSAERPKGSFSTLEIQRTEQGDSAMYLCASRHGPTNEKLFFGSGTQLSVL.

This chain uses TRBV30 with TRBJ2-5; the D is unclear. The CDR3 contains 13 residues. Trimming removed 0 bases from V and 3 bases from J, with 8 bases in between. Germline V lookup: CDR1 GTSNPN, CDR2 SVGIG (reference sequence). Here the CDR3 reads CAWSVGGKETQYF. CDR3 nucleotides: TGTGCCTGGAGTGTAGGTGGGAAAGAGACCCAGTACTTC.

Regarding this clone: Compared with germline, one end of the junction differs, possibly owing to a read error. V gene TRBV27 combines with J gene TRBJ1-2; 9 bases map to TRBD1. The CDR3 length is 13 residues. Germline CDR1 and CDR2: MNHEY and SMNVEV (reference sequence). Here the CDR3 DNA reads TGTGCCAGCAGGGCCCCCGGGACAGGGCGCCAGGCCTTC. Residues: CASRAPGTGRQAF.